This T cell receptor (beta chain) appears in the sequencing data of a study of human T cells and chemical hapten exposure. Regarding the study as a whole: Among TCRs, those above 1 in 1000 frequency were unaffected by DPC sensitization.

Whole blood that had not been fractionated was the source of extracted total RNA. This clonotype was seen only a few times. The antigen is not known. Losses at the gene ends were 0 bases for V and 6 bases for J; bases not matched to a gene: 12. Germline lookup yields CDR1 SGHAT and CDR2 FQNNGV. The CDR3 is 19 amino acids. The study used a library that attached unique molecular identifiers to individual cDNA molecules. In the authors' workflow: Samples ranged from about 23,224 to 690,600 TCRs, with a median of approximately 91,000. In TCRdb, the 5' RACE reads were re-called with MiXCR into one record per CDR3 protein. These V and J calls originate from TCRdb's pipeline instead of the authors' own analysis. The sample records about 140,000 distinct CDR3 sequences, 4.1% being singletons.

The chain recombines TRBV11-2 with TRBJ1-5; the match to TRBD1 covers 12 bases. The sequence came from a female donor in good health. The CDR3 nucleotides read TGTGCCAGCAGCTTAGATCTCGGGGGTGGGACAGGGGGCAGTCAGCCCCAGCATTTT. The encoded protein is CASSLDLGGGTGGSQPQHF.